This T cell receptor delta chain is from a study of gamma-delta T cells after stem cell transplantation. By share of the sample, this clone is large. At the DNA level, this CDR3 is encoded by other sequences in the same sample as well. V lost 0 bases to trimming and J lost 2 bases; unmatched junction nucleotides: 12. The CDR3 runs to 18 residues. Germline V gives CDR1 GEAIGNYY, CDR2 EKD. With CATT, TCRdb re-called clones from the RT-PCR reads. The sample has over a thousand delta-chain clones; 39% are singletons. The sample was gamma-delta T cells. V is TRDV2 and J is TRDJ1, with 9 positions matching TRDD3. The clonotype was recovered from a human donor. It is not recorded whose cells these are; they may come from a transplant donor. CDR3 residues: CACDTVMGMGDRTDKLIF. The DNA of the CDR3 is TGTGCCTGTGACACCGTGATGGGAATGGGGGATAGGACCGATAAACTCATCTTT.